Sequencing of this T cell receptor beta chain was carried out in a study of blood T cell repertoires in COVID-19. Which cohort a participant joined came from the clinical history participants gave. Per the original methods: From reference gene primer amplification, estimates of nucleated cell counts were derived. Produced via immunoSEQ multiplex PCR; TCRdb's table is partial and in-frame only. The V and J calls and clone size are taken from that table; D and trimming were inferred from the DNA. Of roughly 200,000 clones listed, roughly 89% were seen once; the top ten hold over 2%. The germline gives CDR1 LNHNV, CDR2 YYDKDF (reference sequence). Trimming at V came to 4 bases and at J to 5 bases, leaving 7 bases not matched to a gene. The CDR3 spans 16 residues.

The J gene is TRBJ2-1, the V gene TRBV15; 11 nucleotides line up with TRBD2. Sequenced input: PBMCs or T cells enriched from blood (not recorded which). This sequence was found in a woman in her thirties or forties with acute COVID-19. The CDR3 coding sequence is TGTGCCACCAGCAATTCCGGGACTAGCGGAAACAATGAGCAGTTCTTC. Protein: CATSNSGTSGNNEQFF.